The present TCR beta chain was sequenced within a study of T-cell memory formation after mild COVID-19 (dated by TCRdb to about 2021). Turning to the overall study: TCR sequence clusters from the two donors were found to be largely donor specific. T-cell clones expanding and contracting after mild COVID-19 in a couple of donors were tracked by longitudinal TCRalpha and TCRbeta repertoire sequencing. Two young, previously healthy adult volunteers, one female and one male, were included in the cohort. Study-wide findings and limitations: SARS-CoV-2 specificity of the second-wave clones peaking on day 37 was not confirmed. Balanced CD4/CD8 phenotypes were observed for clones contracting from day 15 to 85, whereas a bias towards CD4+ was observed for a second wave of clones expanding from day 15 to 37. Some responding clones were detected in pre-infection memory, which suggested that pre-existing cross-reactive memory T cells had joined the SARS-CoV-2 response. Contracting CD4+ clones were found mainly in CM and EM memory subsets, while CD8+ clones were enriched in EMRA. The study included only a couple of mild cases, and larger cohorts that include severe cases with pre-infection samples were judged to be necessary.

Ficoll-Paque density gradient centrifugation was the method used to isolate PBMCs. CDR1 and CDR2 are read off the germline V gene (reference sequence) as SSHAT and FNYEAQ. Spanning cysteine to phenylalanine, the CDR3 consists of 13 amino acids. Only the CDR3 part of the read is kept: 39 bases, read in frame from the first base. TCRdb records Illumina NovaSeq 6000 as the sequencer. TCRalpha and TCRbeta cDNA libraries were constructed by 5'RACE with constant-segment primers, with sample barcodes and unique molecular identifiers being introduced. RNA was extracted from every sample with Trizol reagent. Library amplification was performed in two PCR steps, and a second sample barcode and Illumina TruSeq adapters were introduced in the second step. Sequencing of libraries was performed on an Illumina NovaSeq with 2 x 150 bp paired-end reads. For the original study's pipeline: Demultiplexing of reads and collapsing into UMI-guided consensus sequences were performed with migec v1.2.7. With mixcr v2.1.11, UMI consensuses were aligned to TRA and TRB V and J templates and assembled into clonotypes. A clonotype was counted as expanded or contracted only when both edgeR and NoisET called the clonotype significant, with the noise models trained on biological replicates. For edgeR calls, a false discovery rate-adjusted p below 0.01 and a log2 fold-change threshold of 1 were applied. PCA with hierarchical clustering of max-normalized trajectories of the 1000 most abundant clonotypes was used as exploratory dynamics analysis. Each responding clone was given a CD4 or CD8 phenotype based on the CD4+ and CD8+ repertoires, which had been sequenced separately. TCRdb redid the processing of the public reads, applying fastp at Q25 and MiXCR, and retained in-frame beta chains. For every CDR3 protein sequence, its rows merge into one entry that carries the most common genes and DNA. TCRdb, not the authors, supplied the V and J calls. In this sample the table shows around 370,000 distinct CDR3 sequences, around 21% of which occur a single time. The ten most abundant clones make up roughly an eighth of the sample.

A note on this clonotype: What this receptor recognizes is not known. An end of the junction does not agree with germline; a read error may underlie this.

The rearrangement combines TRBV7-7 with TRBJ2-1; no D gene is confidently identified. The TCR comes from an adult woman who had mild COVID-19 (a few samples of this study predate the infection). The sample titles of this study are shuffled in the database, so cell type and time point are left out; the donor was told from shared clones. The sequencing input was PBMCs or a T cell subset sorted from them (not recorded which). The CDR3 has the sequence CASSLSRDNEQFF. The DNA reads TGTGCTAGCAGCTTATCTAGGGACAATGAGCAGTTCTTC.